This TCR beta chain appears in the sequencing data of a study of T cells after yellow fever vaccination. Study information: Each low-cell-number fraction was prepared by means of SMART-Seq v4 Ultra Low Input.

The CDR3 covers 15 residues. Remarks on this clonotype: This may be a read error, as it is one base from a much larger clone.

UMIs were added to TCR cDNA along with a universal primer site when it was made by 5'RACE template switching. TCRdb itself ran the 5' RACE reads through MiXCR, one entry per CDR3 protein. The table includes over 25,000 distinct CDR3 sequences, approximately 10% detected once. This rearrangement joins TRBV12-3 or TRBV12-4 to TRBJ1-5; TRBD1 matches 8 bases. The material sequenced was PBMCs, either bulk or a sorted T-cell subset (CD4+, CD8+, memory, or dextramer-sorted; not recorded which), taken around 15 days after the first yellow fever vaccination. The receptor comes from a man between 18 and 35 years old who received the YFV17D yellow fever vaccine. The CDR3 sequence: CASSSGQGSNQTQHF. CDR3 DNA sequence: TGTGCCAGCAGTTCAGGACAGGGAAGCAATCAGACCCAGCATTTT.